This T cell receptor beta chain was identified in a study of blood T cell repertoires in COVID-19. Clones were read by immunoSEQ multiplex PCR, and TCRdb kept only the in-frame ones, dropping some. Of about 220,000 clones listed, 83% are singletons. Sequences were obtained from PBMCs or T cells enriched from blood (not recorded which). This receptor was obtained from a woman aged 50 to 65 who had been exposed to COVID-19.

CDR3: CSASPGHLNTDTQYF. The CDR3 DNA reads as TGCAGTGCTAGTCCGGGACACCTTAACACAGATACGCAGTATTTT. The rearrangement joins TRBV20-1 to TRBJ2-3; TRBD1 is a possible D gene (6 bases). The germline V and J ends were trimmed by 3 bases and 2 bases, with 15 bases remaining between them. The germline CDR1 and CDR2 sequences are DFQATT and SNEGSKA (reference sequence). This CDR3 contains 15 residues.